These 10 T cell receptor beta chains originate from one sample sequenced in a study of patients and donors after allogeneic stem cell transplantation. TCRdb redid the calling of the RT-PCR reads with MiXCR, one entry per CDR3 protein. The sample includes approximately 410,000 distinct CDR3 sequences, 16% seen only once; the top ten take over 6%. Sequenced input: blood, either unsorted or a sorted T cell fraction (not recorded which). The receptors here all came from a human donor who was either an allogeneic HSCT recipient or a stem cell or donor lymphocyte infusion donor (not recorded which). It is not recorded whose cells these are; they may come from a transplant donor.

This clonotype showed up many times. The CDR3 loop reads CASSFKGTSGRAGYNEQFF. The CDR3 bases are TGCGCCAGCAGCTTTAAGGGGACTAGCGGGAGGGCCGGCTACAATGAGCAGTTCTTC. The rearrangement uses TRBV5-1 and TRBJ2-1; 16 bases map to TRBD2. V dropped 2 bases and J dropped 3; count of bases not matched to a gene: 8. The germline gives CDR1 SGHRS, CDR2 YFSETQ. The CDR3 extends over 19 amino acids.

This chain links TRBV23-1 with TRBJ2-4, with a weak D call TRBD2 (7 bases). TRBV23-1 is placed among ORFs of uncertain function. V was shortened by 0 bases and J by 2 bases, with 17 bases between the two germline ends. There are 18 residues in the CDR3. CDR3 coding DNA: TGCGCCAGCAGTCAATCGGGAGGGCCTTGGGGGCCCAAAAACATTCAGTACTTC. Its protein is CASSQSGGPWGPKNIQYF.

The rearrangement links TRBV4-3 to TRBJ2-1; 11 nucleotides line up with TRBD2. This CDR3 contains 18 residues. CDR1 is LGHNA, CDR2 YSLEER, per germline. V lost 4 bases and J lost 3; bases outside the gene matches: 11. CDR3: CASSRRLAGPQDYNEQFF. The DNA for the CDR3 is TGCGCCAGCAGCCGAAGACTAGCGGGGCCCCAGGACTACAATGAGCAGTTCTTC.

A few counts support this clonotype. CDR3 sequence reads: CSARAGGEYGYTF. The CDR3 coding sequence is TGCAGTGCTAGAGCAGGAGGGGAGTATGGCTACACCTTC. The chain combines TRBV20-1 with TRBJ1-2, with D possibly matching TRBD1 (5 bases). The CDR3 is made up of 13 amino acids. Germline CDR1 DFQATT, CDR2 SNEGSKA (reference sequence). Trimming stripped 1 base from V and 5 bases from J, with 11 bases between.

This clonotype showed up just a few times. This chain joins TRBV7-8 and TRBJ2-3; TRBD2 might be the D (5 bases). Germline V gene data show CDR1 as SGHVS and CDR2 as FQNEAQ. The V gene lost 1 base and the J gene lost 6 bases, with 14 bases spanning the gap. The CDR3 extends over 15 amino acids. The CDR3 reads CASSLGTVVLDTQYF. The CDR3 DNA sequence: TGTGCCAGCAGCTTAGGGACTGTCGTCTTGGATACGCAGTATTTT.

V and J are TRBV5-1 and TRBJ2-7, with 11 bases aligning to TRBD2. The CDR3 consists of 13 residues. Germline CDR1 and CDR2: SGHRS and YFSETQ. V lost 8 bases to trimming and J lost 1 base; unmatched junction nucleotides: 2. The CDR3 region is CARASGRSYEQYF. DNA of the CDR3: TGCGCCAGAGCTAGCGGGAGGTCCTACGAGCAGTACTTC.

The chain combines TRBV27 with TRBJ1-2; possible D gene TRBD1, 6 bases. V was trimmed by 7 bases and J by 0 bases, leaving 15 bases between them. This CDR3 comprises 15 residues. Germline V CDR1 and CDR2: MNHEY, SMNVEV (reference sequence). The CDR3 DNA reads as TGTGCCAGCACGGGGGCGGGACGCACTAACTATGGCTACACCTTC. This sequence encodes CASTGAGRTNYGYTF.

This clonotype has only a few counts. V gene TRBV12-3 or TRBV12-4 combines with J gene TRBJ1-1; 7 bases agree with TRBD1. This CDR3 spans 11 amino acids. V shed 4 bases, J shed 9 bases, and the junction held 2 bases outside the gene matches. The CDR3 sequence is CASSWDSKAFF. The CDR3 nucleotides are TGTGCCAGCAGTTGGGACAGCAAAGCTTTCTTT.

The V gene is TRBV2, the J gene TRBJ1-1; 8 nucleotides align to TRBD1. CDR1 SNHLY and CDR2 FYNNEI come from the germline V gene. The CDR3 contains 14 residues. V was clipped by 4 bases and J by 8 bases; unmatched bases: 9. The CDR3 DNA follows: TGTGCCAGCAGTGCCCATACAGGGGGAGGAGAAGCTTTCTTT. This codes for CASSAHTGGGEAFF.

This rearrangement joins TRBV3-1 to TRBJ2-7, with D maybe TRBD1 (5 bases). CDR1 is LGHDT, CDR2 YNNKEL, per germline (reference sequence). This CDR3 has 17 residues. With 1 base removed from V and 1 base from J, the gap between germline ends came to 17 bases. CDR3: CASSQGGSPYFSYEQYF. CDR3 sequence (DNA): TGTGCCAGCAGCCAAGGGGGCAGCCCTTATTTTTCCTACGAGCAGTACTTC.